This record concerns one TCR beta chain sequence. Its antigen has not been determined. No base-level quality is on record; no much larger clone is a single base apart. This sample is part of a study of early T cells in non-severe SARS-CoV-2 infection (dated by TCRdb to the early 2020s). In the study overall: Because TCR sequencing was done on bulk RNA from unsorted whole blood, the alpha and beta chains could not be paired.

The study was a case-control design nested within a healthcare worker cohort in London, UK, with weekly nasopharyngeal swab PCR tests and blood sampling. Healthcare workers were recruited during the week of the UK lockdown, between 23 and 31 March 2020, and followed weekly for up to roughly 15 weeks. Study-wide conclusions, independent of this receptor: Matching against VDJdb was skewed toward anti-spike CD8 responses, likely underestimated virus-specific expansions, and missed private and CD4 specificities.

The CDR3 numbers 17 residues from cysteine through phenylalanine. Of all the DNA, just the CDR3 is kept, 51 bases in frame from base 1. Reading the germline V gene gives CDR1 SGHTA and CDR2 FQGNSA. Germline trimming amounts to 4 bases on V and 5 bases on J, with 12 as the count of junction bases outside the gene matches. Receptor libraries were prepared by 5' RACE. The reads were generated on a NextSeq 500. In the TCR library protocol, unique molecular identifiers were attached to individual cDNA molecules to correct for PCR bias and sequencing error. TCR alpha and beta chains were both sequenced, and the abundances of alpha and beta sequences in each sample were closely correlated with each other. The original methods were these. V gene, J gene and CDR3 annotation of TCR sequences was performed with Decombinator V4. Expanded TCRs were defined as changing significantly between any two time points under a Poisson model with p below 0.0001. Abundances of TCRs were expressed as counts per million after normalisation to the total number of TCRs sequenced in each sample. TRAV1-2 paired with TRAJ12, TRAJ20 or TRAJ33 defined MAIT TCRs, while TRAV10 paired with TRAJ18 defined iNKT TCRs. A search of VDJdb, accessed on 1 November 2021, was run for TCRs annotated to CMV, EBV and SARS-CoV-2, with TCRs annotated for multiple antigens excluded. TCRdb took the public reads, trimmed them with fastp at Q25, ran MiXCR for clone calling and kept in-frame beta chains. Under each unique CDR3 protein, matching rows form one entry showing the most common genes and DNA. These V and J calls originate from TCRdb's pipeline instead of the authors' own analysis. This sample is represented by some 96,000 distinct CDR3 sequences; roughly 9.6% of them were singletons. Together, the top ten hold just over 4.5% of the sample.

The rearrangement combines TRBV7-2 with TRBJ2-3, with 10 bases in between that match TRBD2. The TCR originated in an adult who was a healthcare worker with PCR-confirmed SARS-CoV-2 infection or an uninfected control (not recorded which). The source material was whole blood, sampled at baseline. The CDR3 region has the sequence CASSSQSGGASVDTQYF. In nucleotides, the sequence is TGTGCCAGCAGCTCCCAGAGCGGGGGGGCCTCTGTAGATACGCAGTATTTT.